This T cell receptor (beta chain) was recovered during a study of blood T cell repertoires in COVID-19. Study as a whole: The analysed material was cDNA or gDNA that came from T cells, B-cell-depleted T cells, or PBMCs.

Under the authors' procedure: Estimation of nucleated cell counts relied on the amplification of reference gene primers. The assay was immunoSEQ multiplex PCR, and TCRdb's table has in-frame clones only and misses some. V and J calls and clone size are as listed in that table; D and trimming were resolved from the DNA. Altogether roughly 200,000 clones are present, around 82% being singletons, with the ten largest covering roughly 9.4%. V was clipped by 4 bases and J by 1 base, with 11 bases between them. Per the germline V gene, CDR1 is LNHDA and CDR2 is SQIVND (reference sequence). This CDR3 is built from 15 residues.

Sequences were obtained from peripheral blood. The clonotype was recovered from a man aged 35 to 55 with active or convalescent COVID-19. The chain couples TRBV19 to TRBJ1-5; the D gene is possibly TRBD1 (6 bases). The DNA for the CDR3 is TGTGCCAGTAGTAAACCGGGACACAGCAATCAGCCCCAGCATTTT. This gives the protein CASSKPGHSNQPQHF.